This TCR beta chain originates from a study of T cell changes during pregnancy in multiple sclerosis. V was trimmed by 7 bases and J by 3 bases, leaving 20 bases between them. Germline loops: CDR1 SGHNT, CDR2 YYREEE (reference sequence). This CDR3 is built from 15 residues. This table comes from immunoSEQ multiplex PCR, and its TCRdb copy is limited to in-frame clones, with some not included. The table lists under 65,000 clones, roughly nine tenths of them singletons. The sample in question was peripheral blood, obtained in the first trimester of pregnancy. The TCR was taken from a female donor in good health, enrolled as a control in a pregnancy study. The V and J genes are TRBV5-4 and TRBJ2-7; weak D call: TRBD1 (6 bases). CDR3 residues: CASAFGRDTYYEQYF. The CDR3 DNA follows: TGTGCCAGCGCGTTCGGCCGGGACACATACTACGAGCAGTACTTC.